Below are 12 T cell receptor beta chains sequenced from a single sample in a study of T cell clonality in common variable immunodeficiency. The protocol was immunoSEQ multiplex PCR, while the TCRdb copy is restricted to in-frame clones and leaves out a portion. The sample yields around 45,000 clones, without any singletons. Sequenced input: peripheral blood mononuclear cells. These receptors were obtained from a person between 18 and 69 years old in good health.

As regards this clone: Read sequence stops 3 residues before the CDR3 end, and the germline J gene provides the missing end. The chain uses TRBV2 and TRBJ1-1; D gene ambiguous. V was shortened by 1 base and J by 1 base, with 10 bases between the two germline ends. The CDR3 is made up of 15 amino acids. Germline V CDR1 and CDR2: SNHLY, FYNNEI. The CDR3 DNA, read in part, is TGTGCCAGCAGTGAAGTAGTCAGGAAGAACACTGAA. Protein product: CASSEVVRKNTE. The CDR3, in full, reads CASSEVVRKNTEAFF.

The table lists this clone with many counts. The CDR3 end lies 3 residues beyond the end of the read and is filled in from the germline J gene. This chain joins TRBV20-1 and TRBJ2-1, with 9 bases that match TRBD2. The germline CDR1 and CDR2 sequences are DFQATT and SNEGSKA (reference sequence). The junction had 11 bases not matched to a gene; V was cut back by 4 bases and J by 4 bases. The CDR3 runs to 16 residues. The part of the CDR3 DNA that was read is TGCAGTGCTAAGGGGGGTTTTAGCGGGGGTTACAATGAG. Protein: CSAKGGFSGGYNE. The complete CDR3 sequence is CSAKGGFSGGYNEQFF.

This clone was counted many times. The CDR3 extends 3 residues past the end of the read, so its final part is completed from the germline J gene. V usage is TRBV29-1 and J usage is TRBJ2-3; D possibly corresponds to TRBD2 (6 bases). This CDR3 has 14 residues. V lost 6 bases, J lost 2 bases, and 15 bases lay in between. The germline V gene has CDR1 SQVTM and CDR2 ANQGSEA. The DNA read from the CDR3 is TGCAGCGTCCTAGCGAGTCACGTCACAGATACG. This encodes CSVLASHVTDT. The entire CDR3 protein is CSVLASHVTDTQYF.

This clone occurred a few times. The read is 3 residues too short to cover the CDR3 end, so that end is filled in from the germline J gene. The rearrangement uses TRBV20-1 and TRBJ2-3, with a weak D call TRBD1 (6 bases). Trimming took off 0 bases at V and 1 base at J, with 14 bases between the two ends. CDR3 length equals 16 residues. CDR1 is DFQATT, CDR2 SNEGSKA, per germline (reference sequence). CDR3 residues: CSARDLGAGGTDTQYF. The DNA read from the CDR3 is TGCAGTGCTAGAGACCTCGGGGCAGGGGGCACAGATACG.

This clone was recorded many times. Read sequence stops 3 residues before the CDR3 end, and the germline J gene provides the missing end. The chain employs TRBV11-3 and TRBJ1-4; D call uncertain. The length of the CDR3 is 12 residues. Germline V lookup: CDR1 SGHNT, CDR2 YENEEA. V lost 5 bases, J lost 8 bases, and 9 bases lay in between. CDR3 DNA, as far as it was read: TGTGCCAGCAGCCAGAGGTGGGAAAAA. Translation gives CASSQRWEK. The full CDR3 is CASSQRWEKLFF.

This clone was counted at least ten times. The read ends 3 residues early relative to the CDR3; the germline J gene fills the gap. The chain carries TRBV2 and TRBJ2-7; a possible D gene is TRBD1 (5 bases). CDR1 and CDR2 from the germline V gene are SNHLY and FYNNEI. The CDR3 length is 13 residues. V dropped 7 bases and J dropped 6 bases, with 16 bases sitting between them. CDR3 bases read: TGTGCCAGCATCAAGGGGTCTCGGTCCGAG. As protein: CASIKGSRSE. The complete CDR3 protein is CASIKGSRSEQYF.

This clone was counted ten times or more. The read is 3 residues too short to cover the CDR3 end, so that end is filled in from the germline J gene. The chain carries TRBV28 and TRBJ1-4; weak D call: TRBD1 (6 bases). The germline V gene encodes CDR1 MDHEN and CDR2 SYDVKM. The length of the CDR3 is 15 residues. V gave up 5 bases and J gave up 2 bases, with 12 bases separating them. Partial CDR3 DNA: TGTGCCAGCAGTACAGGGATAGGGACTAATGAAAAA. Translation: CASSTGIGTNEK. The entire CDR3 protein is CASSTGIGTNEKLFF.

This clone was recorded many times. The CDR3 end lies 3 residues beyond the end of the read and is filled in from the germline J gene. The chain uses TRBV19 and TRBJ2-5, with TRBD2 identical over 11 bases. With 4 bases clipped from V and 4 bases from J, the junction kept 2 bases outside the gene matches. Germline-derived CDR1 and CDR2 are LNHDA and SQIVND (reference sequence). The CDR3 is 14 amino acids. This chain's CDR3 is CASSTTSGTETQYF. The covered CDR3 bases are TGTGCCAGTAGTACGACTAGCGGGACAGAGACC.

Concerning this clone: The observed sequence ends 3 residues before the CDR3 terminus, with the missing tail filled in from the germline J gene. This sequence joins TRBV20-1 and TRBJ1-5; no reliable D call. Per the germline V gene, CDR1 is DFQATT and CDR2 is SNEGSKA (reference sequence). V was trimmed by 3 bases and J by 1 base, leaving 10 bases between them. The CDR3 covers 14 residues. CDR3 bases read: TGCAGTGCTAGTCGCGGGAAGAGCAATCAGCCC. Translating gives CSASRGKSNQP. The whole CDR3 reads CSASRGKSNQPQHF.

This clone was observed many times. The read ends 3 residues early relative to the CDR3; the germline J gene fills the gap. The rearrangement uses TRBV3-1 (or the pseudogene TRBV3-2) and TRBJ2-1; unclear D gene. Germline CDR1 and CDR2: LGHDT and YNNKEL (reference sequence). Trimming removed 0 bases from V and 0 bases from J, with 9 bases in between. This CDR3 has 16 amino acids. The CDR3 bases that were read are TGTGCCAGCAGCCAAGACGCGTACAGCTCCTACAATGAG. Encoded protein: CASSQDAYSSYNE. The CDR3 in full is CASSQDAYSSYNEQFF.

This clone was detected ten times or more. The CDR3 end is not reached by the read, which stops 3 residues before it; the germline J gene fills it in. The V gene is TRBV6-1, the J gene TRBJ2-3; TRBD1 is a possible D gene (6 bases). Per germline, CDR1 MNHNS and CDR2 SASEGT. The CDR3 extends over 14 amino acids. Trimming took off 4 bases at V and 6 bases at J, with 14 bases between the two ends. CDR3 in amino acids: CASSATVQGDTQYF. CDR3 bases read: TGTGCCAGCAGTGCCACGGTTCAGGGGGATACG.

This clone has only a few counts. The read ends 3 residues before the CDR3 terminus; that terminus is restored from the germline J gene. The chain carries TRBV5-1 and TRBJ2-5; D may be TRBD1 (7 bases). Germline CDR1 is SGHRS and CDR2 is YFSETQ. Trimming removed 3 bases from V and 3 bases from J, with 15 bases in between. The length of the CDR3 is 15 residues. The chain's CDR3 is CASSSQGGSEETQYF. CDR3 DNA (partial): TGCGCCAGCAGCTCGCAGGGGGGTTCCGAAGAGACC.